The 24 T cell receptor beta chains given below trace back to one sample, sequenced in a study of blood T cell repertoires in COVID-19. The protocol was immunoSEQ multiplex PCR, while the TCRdb copy is restricted to in-frame clones and leaves out a portion. Of fewer than 350,000 clones detected, around 87% appear once; the ten largest clones hold approximately 2%. Sequenced input: peripheral blood. The receptors here all came from a woman aged 30 to 39 who had recovered from COVID-19.

The chain is built from TRBV19 and TRBJ1-2; D perhaps matches TRBD1 (5 bases). The germline V and J ends were trimmed by 7 bases and 5 bases, with 11 bases remaining between them. The CDR3 is made up of 12 amino acids. CDR1 and CDR2 from the germline V gene are LNHDA and SQIVND (reference sequence). For the CDR3, the DNA is TGTGCCAGTACCCACCGGGGGTATGGCTACACCTTC. Protein: CASTHRGYGYTF. Supplemented by reference TRBV19 and TRBJ1-2, the full variable domain reads DGGITQSPKYLFRKEGQNVTLSCEQNLNHDAMYWYRQDPGQGLRLIYYSQIVNDFQKGDIAEGYSVSREKKESFPLTVTSAQKNPTAFYLCASTHRGYGYTFGSGTRLTVV.

The chain uses TRBV6-5 and TRBJ1-1; TRBD1 might be the D (5 bases). From germline, CDR1 is MNHEY and CDR2 SVGAGI. The germline V and J ends were trimmed by 2 bases and 11 bases, with 15 bases remaining between them. The CDR3 is made up of 13 amino acids. The CDR3, as DNA: TGTGCCAGCAGTTACCGCGGGGGGGACCGCGCTTTCTTT. It is translated as CASSYRGGDRAFF.

V usage is TRBV4-1 and J usage is TRBJ1-1; D gene uncertain. The germline V gene encodes CDR1 MGHRA and CDR2 YSYEKL. The CDR3 has 12 residues. Trimming took off 4 bases at V and 9 bases at J, with 12 bases between the two ends. The CDR3 reads CASSLQAGQAFF. The CDR3 region has the DNA TGCGCCAGCAGCCTCCAGGCAGGCCAAGCTTTCTTT.

The chain links TRBV9 to TRBJ2-2, with 13 bases matching TRBD2. The CDR3 contains 17 residues. V shed 4 bases and J 5 bases; nucleotides not matched to a gene: 8. The germline gives CDR1 SGDLS, CDR2 YYNGEE. The CDR3 loop reads CASSRTSGRVRTGELFF. CDR3 sequence (DNA): TGTGCCAGCAGCAGGACTAGCGGGAGAGTTCGGACCGGGGAGCTGTTTTTT.

This clone was counted a single time. V gene TRBV19 combines with J gene TRBJ1-5; 9 bases are shared with TRBD1. The CDR3 has 16 residues. V lost 5 bases, J lost 6 bases, and 11 bases stayed unmatched. Per the germline V gene, CDR1 is LNHDA and CDR2 is SQIVND (reference sequence). The CDR3 region is CASSGSDRGGGQPQHF. CDR3 DNA: TGTGCCAGTAGTGGGTCGGACAGGGGAGGGGGTCAGCCCCAGCATTTT.

The chain employs TRBV29-1 and TRBJ2-1, with a possible D match to TRBD1 (5 bases). CDR3 length: 11 amino acids. V was clipped by 8 bases and J by 8 bases, with 13 bases between them. The germline gives CDR1 SQVTM, CDR2 ANQGSEA. The CDR3 DNA sequence: TGCAGCACCGTAGGGGCCGATGAGCAGTTCTTC. Protein sequence: CSTVGADEQFF.

V usage is TRBV28 and J usage is TRBJ1-2, with D possibly TRBD1 on 6 matching bases. The CDR3 is 13 residues long. Trimming left V 10 bases short and J 2 bases short, with 14 bases between. The germline V gene has CDR1 MDHEN and CDR2 SYDVKM. In nucleotides, the CDR3 is TGTGCCACGGGAGGGGGGTGGAACTATGGCTACACCTTC. It specifies CATGGGWNYGYTF.

The genes are TRBV5-6 and TRBJ2-1; D remains ambiguous. V shed 0 bases and J shed 4 bases, with 11 bases lying between them. The CDR3 is made up of 15 amino acids. Per the germline V gene, CDR1 is SGHDT and CDR2 is YYEEEE. The CDR3 sequence: CASSLGSSSYNEQFF. DNA for the CDR3: TGTGCCAGCAGCTTGGGTTCGTCCAGTTACAATGAGCAGTTCTTC.

This clone was recorded once. The chain is built from TRBV29-1 and TRBJ2-7, with TRBD2 matching over 13 bases. This CDR3 is 15 amino acids long. The germline V gene has CDR1 SQVTM and CDR2 ANQGSEA. V was clipped by 3 bases and J by 5 bases; unmatched bases: 7. The CDR3 sequence: CSVEGTSGTENEQYF. The CDR3 DNA reads as TGCAGCGTTGAGGGGACTAGCGGGACGGAGAACGAGCAGTACTTC.

In this sample, this clone turned up once. The V call is TRBV5-5, the J call TRBJ2-7, with 8 bases that match TRBD2. This CDR3 region has 14 residues. Losses at the gene ends were 5 bases for V and 5 bases for J; bases not matched to a gene: 9. Germline CDR1 is SGHKS and CDR2 is YYEKEE (reference sequence). This CDR3 is CASRAGLGANEQYF. The DNA for the CDR3 is TGTGCCAGCAGAGCGGGACTAGGGGCAAACGAGCAGTACTTC.

The CDR3 sequence is CASSALAGSYEQYF. The DNA of the CDR3 is TGTGCCAGCAGCGCGCTAGCGGGCTCCTACGAGCAGTACTTC. The chain is built from TRBV9 and TRBJ2-7; 8 nucleotides match TRBD2. Per germline, CDR1 SGDLS and CDR2 YYNGEE. V dropped 3 bases and J dropped 0; count of bases not matched to a gene: 2. The CDR3 extends over 14 amino acids. Complete variable domain (other parts from reference TRBV9 and TRBJ2-7): DSGVTQTPKHLITATGQRVTLRCSPRSGDLSVYWYQQSLDQGLQFLIQYYNGEERAKGNILERFSAQQFPDLHSELNLSSLELGDSALYFCASSALAGSYEQYFGPGTRLTVT.

The chain combines TRBV6-4 with TRBJ2-7; the D is unclear. The CDR3 is 15 residues long. Germline assignment: CDR1 MRHNA and CDR2 SNTAGT. V lost 4 bases, J lost 5 bases, and 18 bases lay in between. This chain's CDR3 is CASSAEVGRMDEQYF. In DNA, the CDR3 is TGTGCCAGCAGTGCGGAAGTCGGCAGGATGGACGAGCAGTACTTC.

V and J are TRBV14 and TRBJ2-3, with 12 bases that match TRBD1. The V segment lost 4 bases and the J segment 6 bases; nucleotides outside the gene matches: 8. The length of the CDR3 is 16 residues. CDR1 and CDR2 (germline): SGHDN, FVKESK. The CDR3 nucleotides read TGTGCCAGCAGCCTGTCCCCGGGACAGGGGGCGGATACGCAGTATTTT. It translates to CASSLSPGQGADTQYF.

This chain links TRBV2 with TRBJ2-2; a weak D match, TRBD2 (7 bases). Germline lookup yields CDR1 SNHLY and CDR2 FYNNEI. This CDR3 comprises 16 residues. Trimming removed 7 bases from V and 5 bases from J, with 20 bases in between. The CDR3 coding sequence is TGTGCCAGCACTACCCGGGGAGGGGGGGCGACCGGGGAGCTGTTTTTT. Translation: CASTTRGGGATGELFF.

V and J are TRBV5-6 and TRBJ2-7; 9 bases match TRBD1. V gave up 4 bases and J gave up 6 bases; unmatched junction bases: 8. Germline-derived CDR1 and CDR2 are SGHDT and YYEEEE. This CDR3 region has 14 residues. The CDR3 DNA is TGTGCCAGCAGCCACCCGGGACAGGGCTCCGAGCAGTACTTC. It yields the protein CASSHPGQGSEQYF.

This chain uses TRBV20-1 with TRBJ2-1; no clear D. This CDR3 is built from 14 residues. Germline CDR1 DFQATT, CDR2 SNEGSKA (reference sequence). The germline V and J ends were trimmed by 3 bases and 0 bases, with 9 bases remaining between them. The CDR3 DNA is TGCAGTGCTAGTCCCATTAGCTCCTACAATGAGCAGTTCTTC. This encodes CSASPISSYNEQFF.

CDR3 residues: CAPGGRARDEQFF. CDR3 nucleotides: TGTGCCCCGGGAGGGAGGGCAAGAGATGAGCAGTTCTTC. V gene TRBV19 combines with J gene TRBJ2-1, with 8 bases aligning to TRBD2. The CDR3 consists of 13 residues. Germline values: CDR1 LNHDA, CDR2 SQIVND (reference sequence). The V gene end was trimmed by 11 bases and the J gene end by 8 bases; junction bases not matched to a gene: 11.

This chain links TRBV5-6 with TRBJ1-1; unclear D gene. CDR3 size: 13 residues. V dropped 2 bases and J dropped 4 bases, with 9 bases sitting between them. Germline CDR1 SGHDT, CDR2 YYEEEE. CDR3 in amino acids: CASSFSLGTEAFF. Written as DNA, the CDR3 is TGTGCCAGCAGCTTTTCCCTAGGCACTGAAGCTTTCTTT.

This chain links TRBV18 with TRBJ2-7; TRBD1 might be the D (6 bases). The CDR3 is 12 amino acids. Germline CDR1 and CDR2: KGHSH and LQKENI. Trimming left V 6 bases short and J 7 bases short, with 13 bases between. The CDR3 DNA reads as TGTGCCAGCTCGGGGACATTGGAAGAGCAGTACTTC. Translating gives CASSGTLEEQYF.

This chain links TRBV9 with TRBJ2-7; 12 positions match TRBD2. CDR3 length: 17 residues. The germline CDR1 and CDR2 sequences are SGDLS and YYNGEE. J gave up 3 bases and V 3 bases, and 10 bases lay outside the gene matches. CDR3 in DNA: TGTGCCAGCAGCGGGACTAGCGGGAACCTGGGAGACTACGAGCAGTACTTC. Residues: CASSGTSGNLGDYEQYF.

CDR3 DNA sequence: TGTGCCAGCAGCTCTCAGGGAAACGCTGAAAAACTGTTTTTT. Residues: CASSSQGNAEKLFF. The genes are TRBV7-8 and TRBJ1-4; tentatively, D is TRBD1 (5 bases). Per the germline V gene, CDR1 is SGHVS and CDR2 is FQNEAQ. V lost 4 bases to trimming and J lost 7 bases, with 13 bases between them. This CDR3 is 14 amino acids long. Based on the CDR3 plus reference TRBV7-8 and TRBJ1-4, the full variable domain is GAGVSQSPRYKVAKRGQDVALRCDPISGHVSLFWYQQALGQGPEFLTYFQNEAQLDKSGLPSDRFFAERPEGSVSTLKIQRTQQEDSAVYLCASSSQGNAEKLFFGSGTQLSVL.

The rearrangement links TRBV4-1 to TRBJ1-5, with D unresolved. The V gene's germline CDR1 is MGHRA and CDR2 YSYEKL. CDR3 length: 15 amino acids. V dropped 3 bases and J dropped 3 bases, with 12 bases sitting between them. The CDR3 sequence is CASSHAGTLNQPQHF. CDR3 in DNA: TGCGCCAGCAGCCACGCAGGAACCCTCAATCAGCCCCAGCATTTT.

The rearrangement joins TRBV5-4 to TRBJ2-3; D may be TRBD2 (6 bases). This CDR3 has 17 residues. The V and J ends lost 5 bases and 3 bases respectively, with 22 bases between them. Germline CDR1 reads SGHNT; CDR2 reads YYREEE (reference sequence). The CDR3 DNA sequence: TGTGCCAGCAGTCGACCGTCACGGGGGAGTGGGACAGATACGCAGTATTTT. Protein product: CASSRPSRGSGTDTQYF.

V and J are TRBV28 and TRBJ2-7; TRBD2 matches 12 bases. The CDR3 totals 16 residues. V was pared by 6 bases and J by 0 bases, with 6 bases of the junction left unmatched. Germline V gives CDR1 MDHEN, CDR2 SYDVKM. CDR3 in amino acids: CASRPGTSGPSYEQYF. CDR3 nucleotide sequence: TGTGCCAGCAGGCCCGGGACTAGCGGGCCCTCCTACGAGCAGTACTTC.